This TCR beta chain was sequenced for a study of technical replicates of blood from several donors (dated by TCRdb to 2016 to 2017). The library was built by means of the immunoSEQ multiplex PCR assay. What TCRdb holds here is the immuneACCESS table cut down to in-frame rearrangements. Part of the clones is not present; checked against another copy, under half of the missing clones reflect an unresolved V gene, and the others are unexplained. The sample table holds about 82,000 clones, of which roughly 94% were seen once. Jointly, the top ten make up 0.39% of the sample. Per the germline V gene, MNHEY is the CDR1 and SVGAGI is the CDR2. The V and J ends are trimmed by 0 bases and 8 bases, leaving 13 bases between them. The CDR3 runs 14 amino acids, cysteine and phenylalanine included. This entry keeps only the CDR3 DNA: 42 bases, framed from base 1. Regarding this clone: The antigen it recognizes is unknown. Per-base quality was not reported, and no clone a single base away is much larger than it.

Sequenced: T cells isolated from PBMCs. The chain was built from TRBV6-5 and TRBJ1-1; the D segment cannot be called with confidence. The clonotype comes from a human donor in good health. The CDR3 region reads CASSYSRPLGEAFF. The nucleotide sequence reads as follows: TGTGCCAGCAGTTACTCCAGGCCCTTGGGCGAAGCTTTCTTT.